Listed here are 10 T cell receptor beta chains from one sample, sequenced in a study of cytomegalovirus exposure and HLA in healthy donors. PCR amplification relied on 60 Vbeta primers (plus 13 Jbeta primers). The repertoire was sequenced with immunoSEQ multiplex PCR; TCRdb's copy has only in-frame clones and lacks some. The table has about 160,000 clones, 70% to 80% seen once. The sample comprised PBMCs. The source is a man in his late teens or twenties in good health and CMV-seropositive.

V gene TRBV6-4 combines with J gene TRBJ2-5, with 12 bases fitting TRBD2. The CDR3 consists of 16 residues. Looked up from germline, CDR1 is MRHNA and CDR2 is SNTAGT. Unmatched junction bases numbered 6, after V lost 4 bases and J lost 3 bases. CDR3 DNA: TGTGCCAGCAGTGCGACTAGCGGGGGCCATAAAGAGACCCAGTACTTC. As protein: CASSATSGGHKETQYF.

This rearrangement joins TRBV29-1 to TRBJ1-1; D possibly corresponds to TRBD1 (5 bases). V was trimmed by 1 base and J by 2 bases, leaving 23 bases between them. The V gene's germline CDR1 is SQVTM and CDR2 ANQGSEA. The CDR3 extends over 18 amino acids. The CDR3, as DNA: TGCAGCGTTGAAGGCTACGGGGGGTATCTCCCACCAAACACTGAAGCTTTCTTT. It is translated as CSVEGYGGYLPPNTEAFF.

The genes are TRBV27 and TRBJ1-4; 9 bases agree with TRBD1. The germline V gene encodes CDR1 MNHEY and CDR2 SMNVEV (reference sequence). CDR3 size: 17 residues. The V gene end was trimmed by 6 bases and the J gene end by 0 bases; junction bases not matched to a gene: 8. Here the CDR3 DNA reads TGTGCCAGCAGGGGAGGACAGGGGAGGCCAACTAATGAAAAACTGTTTTTT. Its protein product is CASRGGQGRPTNEKLFF. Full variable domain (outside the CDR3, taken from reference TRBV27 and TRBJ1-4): EAQVTQNPRYLITVTGKKLTVTCSQNMNHEYMSWYRQDPGLGLRQIYYSMNVEVTDKGDVPEGYKVSRKEKRNFPLILESPSPNQTSLYFCASRGGQGRPTNEKLFFGSGTQLSVL.

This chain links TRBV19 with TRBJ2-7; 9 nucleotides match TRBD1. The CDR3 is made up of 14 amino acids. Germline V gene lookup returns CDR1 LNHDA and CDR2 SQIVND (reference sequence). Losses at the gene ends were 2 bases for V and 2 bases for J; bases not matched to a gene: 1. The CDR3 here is CASSITGGTYEQYF. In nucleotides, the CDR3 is TGTGCCAGTAGTATAACAGGGGGCACCTACGAGCAGTACTTC.

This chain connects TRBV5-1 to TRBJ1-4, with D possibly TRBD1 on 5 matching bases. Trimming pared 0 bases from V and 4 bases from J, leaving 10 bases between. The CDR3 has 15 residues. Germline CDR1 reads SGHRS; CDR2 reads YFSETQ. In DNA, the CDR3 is TGCGCCAGCAGCTTGGAAGGGGCCCTTAATGAAAAACTGTTTTTT. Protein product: CASSLEGALNEKLFF.

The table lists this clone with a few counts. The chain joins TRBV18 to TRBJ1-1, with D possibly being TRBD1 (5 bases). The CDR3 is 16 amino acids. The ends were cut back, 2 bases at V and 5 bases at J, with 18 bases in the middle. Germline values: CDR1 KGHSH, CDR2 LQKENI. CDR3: CASSPVGVGVGTEAFF. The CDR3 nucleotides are TGTGCCAGCTCACCAGTCGGAGTAGGGGTGGGGACTGAAGCTTTCTTT.

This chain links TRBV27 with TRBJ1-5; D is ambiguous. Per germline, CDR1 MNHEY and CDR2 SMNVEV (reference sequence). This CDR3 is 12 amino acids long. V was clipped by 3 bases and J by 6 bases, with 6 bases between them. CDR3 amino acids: CASSFAGQPQHF. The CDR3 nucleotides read TGTGCCAGCAGTTTCGCGGGTCAGCCCCAGCATTTT.

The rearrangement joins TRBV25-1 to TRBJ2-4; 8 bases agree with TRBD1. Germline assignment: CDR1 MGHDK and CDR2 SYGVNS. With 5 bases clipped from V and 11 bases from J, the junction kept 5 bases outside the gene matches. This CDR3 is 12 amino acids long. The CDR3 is CASSQGQGVQYF. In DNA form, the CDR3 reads TGTGCCAGCAGTCAAGGACAGGGAGTTCAGTACTTC.

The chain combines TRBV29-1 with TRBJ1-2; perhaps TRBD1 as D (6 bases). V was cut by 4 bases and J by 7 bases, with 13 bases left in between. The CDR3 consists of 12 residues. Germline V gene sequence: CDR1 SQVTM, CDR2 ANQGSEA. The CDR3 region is CSVAGARGGYTF. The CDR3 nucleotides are TGCAGCGTTGCAGGGGCCAGGGGTGGCTACACCTTC. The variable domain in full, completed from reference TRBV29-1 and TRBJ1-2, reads SAVISQKPSRDICQRGTSLTIQCQVDSQVTMMFWYRQQPGQSLTLIATANQGSEATYESGFVIDKFPISRPNLTFSTLTVSNMSPEDSSIYLCSVAGARGGYTFGSGTRLTVV.

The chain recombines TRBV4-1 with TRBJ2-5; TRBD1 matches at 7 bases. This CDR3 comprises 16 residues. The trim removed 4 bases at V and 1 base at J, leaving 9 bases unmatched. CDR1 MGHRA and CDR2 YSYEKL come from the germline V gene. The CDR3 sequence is CASSPPGTGVQETQYF. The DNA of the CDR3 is TGCGCCAGCAGCCCTCCCGGTACAGGGGTCCAAGAGACCCAGTACTTC.